A selection of T cell receptor beta chains follows, all from one sample in a study of blood T cell repertoires in COVID-19. Sequencing was performed with immunoSEQ multiplex PCR; in TCRdb, only in-frame clones are kept and a portion is missing. The table lists more than 300,000 clones, 80% to 90% of them singletons. Sample: peripheral blood. These TCRs come from a woman aged 45-65 years with COVID-19, enrolled during active disease. CDR3s include the opening cysteine and the closing phenylalanine or tryptophan. D genes are given only for firm matches.

V: TRBV4-1
J: TRBJ2-7
D: .
DNA: TGCGCCAGCAGCCAAGGAGGCACCTACGAGCAGTACTTC
CDR3: CASSQGGTYEQYF

V: TRBV6-2/TRBV6-3
J: TRBJ1-2
D: TRBD1
DNA: TGTGCCAGCAGTTACCCCACAGGGGGCGAAGTTGGCTACACCTTC
CDR3: CASSYPTGGEVGYTF

V: TRBV6-6
J: TRBJ1-6
D: .
DNA: TGTGCCAGCAGTCATGGACACTTACAGGTCCCAAATTCACCCCTCCACTTT
CDR3: CASSHGHLQVPNSPLHF

V: TRBV9
J: TRBJ2-7
D: .
DNA: TGTGCCAGCAGCGTAGACGTGGAGGGAGAGCAGTACTTC
CDR3: CASSVDVEGEQYF

V: TRBV5-1
J: TRBJ2-1
D: .
DNA: TGCGCCAGCAGCTTGGTAGTAGCGGCCAACAATGAGCAGTTCTTC
CDR3: CASSLVVAANNEQFF

V: TRBV4-1
J: TRBJ2-7
D: .
DNA: TGCGCCAGCAGCCAAGATCTGGGCATACTTAAATACTACGAGCAGTACTTC
CDR3: CASSQDLGILKYYEQYF

V: TRBV5-1
J: TRBJ2-7
D: TRBD2
DNA: TGCGCCAGCAGCCCGATCGGACGGGAGGGGGACGAGCAGTACTTC
CDR3: CASSPIGREGDEQYF

V: TRBV30
J: TRBJ1-1
D: .
DNA: TGTGCCTGGAGGGCACAGGGTTACACTGAAGCTTTCTTT
CDR3: CAWRAQGYTEAFF

V: TRBV13
J: TRBJ1-2
D: TRBD1
DNA: TGTGCCAGCAGCGGACCCGGGACAGCTGACGCCTATGGCTACACCTTC
CDR3: CASSGPGTADAYGYTF

V: TRBV19
J: TRBJ2-1
D: TRBD2
DNA: TGTGCCAGTAGCCACGGGACTAACAATGAGCAGTTCTTC
CDR3: CASSHGTNNEQFF

V: TRBV6-6
J: TRBJ2-7
D: TRBD2
DNA: TGTGCCAGCACCCCGGGACTAGCCTACGAGCAGTACTTC
CDR3: CASTPGLAYEQYF